The clone carrying this T cell receptor (beta chain) has more than one count but fewer than ten. Its specificity is not known. Germline CDR1 SGHAT, CDR2 FQDESV (reference sequence). V was pared by 5 bases and J by 6 bases, with 6 bases of the junction left unmatched. This CDR3 is built from 13 residues. The data belong to a study of tumor-infiltrating lymphocytes in localized non-small cell lung cancer. Study context: From each patient, both tumor and uninvolved lung, non-adjacent to tumor, were sampled. Study-wide findings and caveats: Immunotypes IM1 and IM2 had similar TCR-derived T-cell fractions. Tumors had more T cell infiltration than uninvolved lung, per TCRbeta sequencing and CD3 counts.

Some clones are missing from TCRdb's copy, which holds only in-frame ones; the method was immunoSEQ multiplex PCR. The sample shows 12,000 or so clones, 75% to 85% of them seen only once. The sequenced material came from lung tumor tissue. The V call is TRBV11-1, the J call TRBJ1-2, with TRBD1 matching 7 bases. This sequence was found in a human donor with non-small cell lung cancer. The CDR3 DNA reads as TGTGCCAGCAGCCGACAGGGACCGGATGGCTACACCTTC. Protein product: CASSRQGPDGYTF.